Shown below are 3 T cell receptor beta chains from a single sample sequenced in a study of T-cell memory formation after mild COVID-19. Via MiXCR, TCRdb re-called the 5' RACE reads, giving one row per CDR3 protein. The repertoire holds some 150,000 distinct CDR3 sequences, with 15% to 20% as singletons. The sample consisted of PBMCs or a T cell subset sorted from them (not recorded which). The source of these receptors is an adult woman who had mild COVID-19 (a few samples of this study predate the infection). Cell type and time point are not known.

Comments on this clonotype: Relative to the germline gene, one junction end is altered; a read error may explain this. This CDR3 is CARSPQGKTEAFF. The CDR3 DNA reads TGTGCCAGATCACCTCAGGGTAAGACTGAAGCTTTCTTT. This chain connects TRBV18 to TRBJ1-1; weak D call: TRBD1 (5 bases). CDR3 size: 13 residues. Germline loops: CDR1 KGHSH, CDR2 LQKENI. Together with reference TRBV18 and TRBJ1-1, the CDR3 gives the full variable domain: NAGVMQNPRHLVRRRGQEARLRCSPMKGHSHVYWYRQLPEEGLKFMVYLQKENIIDESGMPKERFSAEFPKEGPSILRIQQVVRGDSAAYFCARSPQGKTEAFFGQGTRLTVV.

The chain is built from TRBV11-2 and TRBJ1-1; tentative D call: TRBD1 (6 bases). Germline V lookup: CDR1 SGHAT, CDR2 FQNNGV. V was trimmed by 5 bases and J by 10 bases, leaving 17 bases between them. The CDR3 extends over 13 amino acids. The CDR3 nucleotides are TGTGCCAGCAGCGAAGTTTTGGAGGGGGTAGCTTTCTTT. This encodes CASSEVLEGVAFF.

The genes are TRBV20-1 and TRBJ2-3, with TRBD2 identical over 12 bases. This CDR3 is built from 14 residues. Germline trimming cut 2 bases from V and 8 bases from J; bases unmatched to any gene: 5. Germline values: CDR1 DFQATT, CDR2 SNEGSKA (reference sequence). This chain's CDR3 is CSARLAGGAGTQYF. CDR3 coding DNA: TGCAGTGCTAGACTAGCGGGGGGGGCAGGTACGCAGTATTTT.